What follows is one T cell receptor beta chain and its context. The sample belongs to a study of blood T cell repertoires in COVID-19. Only in-frame clones appear in the TCRdb table, and some are missing; sequencing was by immunoSEQ multiplex PCR. The table lists some 220,000 clones, 70% to 90% of them singletons. Trimming pared 0 bases from V and 5 bases from J, leaving 16 bases between. The CDR3 runs to 17 residues. CDR1 and CDR2 from the germline V gene are LGHNA and YNFKEQ. This sequence originates from a woman aged 18 to 35 who had recovered from COVID-19. Material for sequencing was peripheral blood. The chain carries TRBV4-2 and TRBJ2-2, with D tentatively TRBD2 (6 bases). The CDR3 protein is CASSQDVTGARTGELFF. Here the CDR3 DNA reads TGTGCCAGCAGCCAAGATGTGACGGGAGCGAGAACCGGGGAGCTGTTTTTT.